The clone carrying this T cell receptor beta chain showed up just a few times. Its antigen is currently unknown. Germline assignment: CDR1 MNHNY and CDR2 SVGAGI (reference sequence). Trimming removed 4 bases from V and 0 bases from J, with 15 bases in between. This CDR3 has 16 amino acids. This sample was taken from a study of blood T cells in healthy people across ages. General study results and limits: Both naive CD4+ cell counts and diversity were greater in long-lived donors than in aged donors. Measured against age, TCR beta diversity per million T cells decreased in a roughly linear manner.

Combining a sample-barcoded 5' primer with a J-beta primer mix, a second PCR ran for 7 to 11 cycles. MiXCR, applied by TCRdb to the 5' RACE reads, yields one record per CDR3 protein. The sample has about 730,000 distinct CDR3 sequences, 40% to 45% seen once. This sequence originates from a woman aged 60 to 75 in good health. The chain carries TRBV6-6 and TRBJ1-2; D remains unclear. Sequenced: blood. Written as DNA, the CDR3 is TGTGCCAGCAGTTCCCACAACACAGTAGCTAACTATGGCTACACCTTC. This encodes CASSSHNTVANYGYTF.